Described below is a single T cell receptor (beta chain) sequence and its context. Its cognate antigen is unknown. Trimming removed 3 bases at V and 0 bases at J, with 8 bases between. The germline CDR1 and CDR2 sequences are MNHEY and SMNVEV (reference sequence). The CDR3 is 14 amino acids. This sample was included in a study of cytotoxic CD8 clonotypes in ibrutinib-treated CLL. On the study more broadly: Response was recorded as partial in 24 patients and complete in 2; at median roughly 73 months, approximately 15 remained remitted and about 12 had progressed.

Study-level points and caveats: Contraction or stability on treatment characterized the public clonotypes, which were uncommon. Age-matched healthy donor levels were exceeded by baseline clonality, which tracked circulating CD8+ T-cell counts. Rising at ibrutinib response, clonality subsequently fell back toward baseline at progression.

The assay was immunoSEQ multiplex PCR, and TCRdb's table has in-frame clones only and misses some. The sample includes some 160,000 clones, more than 65% of them seen just once. This rearrangement joins TRBV27 to TRBJ1-2; unclear D gene. The clonotype was recovered from a human donor with chronic lymphocytic leukemia. The input for sequencing was PBMCs, taken after 12 months of ibrutinib treatment. The CDR3 loop is CASSLNQANYGYTF. The CDR3 coding sequence is TGTGCCAGCAGTTTGAACCAAGCTAACTATGGCTACACCTTC.